This TCR beta chain came from a study of technical replicates of blood from a handful of donors. The data were produced by immunoSEQ multiplex PCR, yet TCRdb's version contains in-frame clones alone and is incomplete. The table records 25,000 to 40,000 clones, roughly 92% of them present only once. The CDR3 runs 16 residues. CDR1 and CDR2 from the germline V gene are SQVTM and ANQGSEA. The V end was cut by 0 bases, the J end by 8 bases, with 20 bases between. Source material: PBMCs. This chain joins TRBV29-1 and TRBJ2-1, with D perhaps matching TRBD1 (9 bases). The TCR sequence derives from a human donor in good health. Some clones in this sample may be carry-over from other donors' samples. The CDR3 spells CSVEERGDRAQDEQFF. The CDR3 coding sequence is TGCAGCGTTGAAGAGCGGGGGGACAGGGCTCAGGATGAGCAGTTCTTC.